This TCR beta chain was captured in a study of cytotoxic CD8 clonotypes in ibrutinib-treated CLL. On the study more broadly: Complete response was seen in 2 patients and partial in roughly 25; around twelve progressed and 14 stayed remitted after a median about 70 months.

Assay: immunoSEQ multiplex PCR; the TCRdb copy retains only in-frame clones and omits some. The data hold 95,000 to 100,000 clones, with more than 75% observed a single time. J gave up 3 bases and V 4 bases, and 4 bases lay outside the gene matches. Germline CDR1 SGHRS, CDR2 YFSETQ. The CDR3 spans 14 residues. Source: PBMCs, taken after 12 months of ibrutinib treatment. The V gene is TRBV5-1, the J gene TRBJ2-1, with 7 bases aligning to TRBD1. This sequence originates from a human donor with chronic lymphocytic leukemia. Here the CDR3 reads CASSDREFYNEQFF. CDR3 DNA: TGCGCCAGCAGCGACAGGGAGTTCTACAATGAGCAGTTCTTC.